The rows below give T cell receptor beta chains drawn from one sample of a study of human T cells and chemical hapten exposure. TCRdb redid the calling of the RACE reads with MiXCR, one entry per CDR3 protein. The sample includes 90,000 to 120,000 distinct CDR3 sequences, approximately 9.9% of them seen just once. This material consisted of whole blood, taken in connection with sensitization to the hapten diphenylcyclopropenone (DPC). The receptors were sampled from a woman in her thirties or forties with alopecia areata. Some clones in this sample may be carry-over from other donors' samples. CDR3s include the opening cysteine and the closing phenylalanine or tryptophan. The order of the fields is J gene, clone size, D gene, V gene, CDR3 protein, CDR3 DNA. A D gene is named only where the DNA matches it firmly. Rows give clone size only sometimes, using once, few, many, or a class for an expanded clone.

TRBJ2-3 | many | TRBD2 | TRBV7-2 | CASSRGGTDTQYF | TGTGCCAGCAGCCGGGGGGGCACAGATACGCAGTATTTT
TRBJ1-4 | many | NA | TRBV6-5 | CASSSLGEKLFF | TGTGCCAGCAGCTCCCTCGGTGAAAAACTGTTTTTT
TRBJ2-5 | many | TRBD2 | TRBV10-2 | CASREAVLETQYF | TGCGCCAGCCGGGAGGCTGTCTTGGAGACCCAGTACTTC
TRBJ2-7 | NA | NA | TRBV2 | CASSARPAYEQYF | TGTGCCAGCAGCGCCAGGCCTGCCTACGAGCAGTACTTC
TRBJ2-3 | NA | TRBD2 | TRBV6-5 | CASSYGTSGATDTQYF | TGTGCCAGCAGTTACGGCACTAGCGGGGCCACAGATACGCAGTATTTT
TRBJ2-1 | many | TRBD1 | TRBV7-2 | CASSAYRGHSEQFF | TGTGCCAGCAGCGCCTACAGGGGGCATAGTGAGCAGTTCTTC
TRBJ1-6 | many | NA | TRBV7-9 | CASSSWGDNSPLHF | TGTGCCAGCAGCTCCTGGGGGGATAATTCACCCCTCCACTTT
TRBJ2-7 | many | TRBD2 | TRBV6-1 | CASSERGLASYEQYF | TGTGCCAGCAGTGAACGAGGACTAGCGTCCTACGAGCAGTACTTC
TRBJ2-6 | NA | NA | TRBV10-3 | CAISEGEGRSGANVLTF | TGTGCCATCAGTGAGGGCGAAGGGAGGTCTGGGGCCAACGTCCTGACTTTC
TRBJ1-1 | few | NA | TRBV7-2 | CASSLTGYTEAFF | TGTGCCAGCAGCTTGACAGGTTACACTGAAGCTTTCTTT
TRBJ1-1 | few | TRBD1 | TRBV6-5 | CASRGQSELGAFF | TGTGCCAGCAGGGGACAGTCCGAACTGGGAGCTTTCTTT
TRBJ1-3 | many | NA | TRBV12-3/TRBV12-4 | CASSLSGAGSENTIYF | TGTGCCAGCAGTTTATCGGGGGCCGGCTCTGAAAACACCATATATTTT
TRBJ2-2 | few | TRBD1 | TRBV6-6 | CASSTTGGWTGELFF | TGTGCCAGCAGTACAACAGGGGGCTGGACCGGGGAGCTGTTTTTT
TRBJ2-1 | many | TRBD2 | TRBV4-2 | CASSQEVPSGAHDEQFF | TGTGCCAGCAGCCAAGAGGTTCCTAGCGGGGCCCACGATGAGCAGTTCTTC
TRBJ1-2 | many | NA | TRBV6-5 | CASAAGSSYGYTF | TGTGCCAGCGCCGCCGGCTCTTCCTATGGCTACACCTTC
TRBJ1-1 | few | NA | TRBV7-3 | CASSLGGKTEAFF | TGTGCCAGCAGCTTAGGCGGGAAGACTGAAGCTTTCTTT
TRBJ2-7 | many | NA | TRBV7-2 | CASRPGGSSYEQYF | TGTGCCAGCAGACCTGGGGGCAGCTCCTACGAGCAGTACTTC
TRBJ1-1 | many | NA | TRBV6-6 | CASSSAPGSGNTEAFF | TGTGCCAGCAGTTCCGCCCCAGGGAGCGGGAACACTGAAGCTTTCTTT
TRBJ1-2 | NA | NA | TRBV12-3/TRBV12-4 | CASSTSLGVYGYTF | TGTGCCAGCAGCACAAGTTTGGGGGTTTATGGCTACACCTTC
TRBJ2-2 | NA | NA | TRBV12-5 | CASGADTGELFF | TGTGCTAGTGGAGCCGACACCGGGGAGCTGTTTTTT
TRBJ2-1 | NA | TRBD1 | TRBV11-2 | CASSYNDRDWGNEQFF | TGTGCCAGCAGCTACAACGACAGGGATTGGGGCAATGAGCAGTTCTTC
TRBJ2-2 | NA | NA | TRBV5-1 | CASSLSVTQGTGELFF | TGCGCCAGCAGCTTGTCAGTTACCCAGGGCACCGGGGAGCTGTTTTTT
TRBJ1-2 | few | NA | TRBV7-2 | CASSLAMAGTNYGYTF | TGTGCCAGCAGCTTAGCTATGGCAGGGACTAACTATGGCTACACCTTC
TRBJ2-6 | few | NA | TRBV19 | CASSIARSGANVLTF | TGTGCCAGTAGTATTGCCCGCTCTGGGGCCAACGTCCTGACTTTC
TRBJ2-2 | medium-sized | NA | TRBV18 | CASSPPVSGHTGELFF | TGTGCCAGCTCACCCCCGGTGTCGGGGCACACCGGGGAGCTGTTTTTT
TRBJ2-2 | few | NA | TRBV2 | CASSAENTGELFF | TGTGCCAGCAGTGCAGAGAACACCGGGGAGCTGTTTTTT
TRBJ1-1 | NA | NA | TRBV30 | CAWSVSGSFTEAFF | TGTGCCTGGAGTGTGTCGGGATCATTCACTGAAGCTTTCTTT
TRBJ2-7 | NA | NA | TRBV9 | CASSVAGGDYEQYF | TGTGCCAGCAGCGTAGCTGGGGGCGACTACGAGCAGTACTTC
TRBJ1-3 | many | NA | TRBV6-5 | CASTDGVGNTIYF | TGTGCCAGCACCGACGGGGTTGGAAACACCATATATTTT
TRBJ2-7 | many | TRBD1 | TRBV18 | CASSPPGQGIYEQYF | TGTGCCAGCTCACCGCCTGGACAGGGGATCTACGAGCAGTACTTC
TRBJ1-5 | few | NA | TRBV6-2/TRBV6-3 | CASSSPGPPLAPQHF | TGTGCCAGCAGTTCCCCGGGACCCCCATTGGCGCCCCAGCATTTT
TRBJ2-1 | few | TRBD2 | TRBV3-1 | CASSPGLAGPLF | TGTGCCAGCAGCCCGGGACTAGCGGGACCGCTCTTC
TRBJ2-1 | few | NA | TRBV20-1 | CSARDRQGYNEQFF | TGCAGTGCTAGAGATCGCCAGGGCTACAATGAGCAGTTCTTC
TRBJ2-1 | many | TRBD1 | TRBV20-1 | CSAETGTGRNEQFF | TGCAGTGCTGAAACCGGGACAGGGCGCAATGAGCAGTTCTTC
TRBJ2-1 | NA | TRBD1 | TRBV7-9 | CASSTTQGQGARNEQFF | TGTGCCAGCAGCACCACCCAGGGACAGGGGGCGCGGAATGAGCAGTTCTTC
TRBJ2-2 | few | NA | TRBV9 | CASSVTTGIKTGELFF | TGTGCCAGCAGCGTGACAACGGGAATTAAAACCGGGGAGCTGTTTTTT
TRBJ2-3 | many | NA | TRBV6-5 | CASRRASTGDTQYF | TGTGCCAGCAGGCGGGCTTCGACCGGAGATACGCAGTATTTT
TRBJ2-2 | NA | TRBD1 | TRBV12-3/TRBV12-4 | CASRGDRVPGELFF | TGTGCCAGCAGGGGAGACAGGGTCCCCGGGGAGCTGTTTTTT
TRBJ2-3 | NA | NA | TRBV5-1 | CASSPGLINTDTQYF | TGCGCCAGCAGCCCGGGACTGATAAACACAGATACGCAGTATTTT
TRBJ2-2 | few | TRBD2 | TRBV2 | CASKLGASGTGELFF | TGTGCCAGCAAGCTAGGGGCTAGCGGGACCGGGGAGCTGTTTTTT
TRBJ1-5 | NA | NA | TRBV6-2/TRBV6-3 | CASSLDLVRTQGLNQPQHF | TGTGCCAGCAGTTTAGATTTGGTTAGGACACAAGGATTAAATCAGCCCCAGCATTTT
TRBJ2-2 | many | NA | TRBV27 | CASKLLGGSGELFF | TGTGCCAGCAAGCTACTTGGGGGAAGCGGGGAGCTGTTTTTT
TRBJ2-4 | many | NA | TRBV5-8 | CASSLVGAVNIQYF | TGTGCCAGCAGCTTGGTGGGGGCGGTAAACATTCAGTACTTC
TRBJ2-1 | few | NA | TRBV4-3 | CASSTDWWINVNEQFF | TGCGCCAGCAGCACGGACTGGTGGATAAATGTCAATGAGCAGTTCTTC
TRBJ2-5 | NA | NA | TRBV10-3 | CAISITRQETQYF | TGTGCCATCAGCATAACCCGACAAGAGACCCAGTACTTC
TRBJ2-1 | NA | TRBD2 | TRBV6-2/TRBV6-3 | CASSYPGTSGQRSSYNEQFF | TGTGCCAGCAGTTACCCGGGGACTAGCGGGCAAAGAAGCTCCTACAATGAGCAGTTCTTC
TRBJ2-5 | NA | NA | TRBV28 | CASRQETQYF | TGTGCCAGCAGGCAGGAGACCCAGTACTTC
TRBJ2-7 | few | NA | TRBV7-2 | CASSLGVSGSYEQYF | TGTGCCAGCAGCTTAGGTGTTAGCGGCTCCTACGAGCAGTACTTC
TRBJ2-3 | many | TRBD1 | TRBV10-1 | CASSPRDRLGDTQYF | TGCGCCAGCAGCCCCCGGGACAGACTTGGGGATACGCAGTATTTT
TRBJ1-5 | NA | NA | TRBV29-1 | CSVTDSPNQPQHF | TGCAGCGTTACCGACAGCCCAAATCAGCCCCAGCATTTT
TRBJ2-5 | NA | NA | TRBV5-4 | CASSSRGREGETQYF | TGTGCCAGCAGCTCGCGAGGCAGGGAAGGAGAGACCCAGTACTTC
TRBJ1-5 | few | NA | TRBV12-3/TRBV12-4 | CASSPSMAGFRHF | TGTGCCAGCAGTCCCTCCATGGCCGGTTTTCGGCATTTT
TRBJ1-6 | many | NA | TRBV20-1 | CSASRGGIRAHYNSPLHF | TGCAGTGCTAGTAGGGGGGGGATACGGGCGCATTATAATTCACCCCTCCACTTT
TRBJ2-2 | NA | NA | TRBV7-9 | CASSPLVAANTGELFF | TGTGCCAGCAGCCCATTGGTAGCCGCGAACACCGGGGAGCTGTTTTTT
TRBJ1-6 | NA | NA | TRBV7-9 | CASSARDPVTGSPLHF | TGTGCCAGCAGCGCCAGGGACCCTGTAACTGGTTCACCCCTCCACTTT
TRBJ2-1 | NA | NA | TRBV4-1 | CASRQTHSSYNEQFF | TGCGCCAGCAGGCAGACTCATAGCTCCTACAATGAGCAGTTCTTC
TRBJ2-4 | NA | NA | TRBV6-2/TRBV6-3 | CASSYGAGTKIQYF | TGTGCCAGCAGTTATGGTGCGGGGACCAAAATTCAGTACTTC
TRBJ2-7 | NA | TRBD1 | TRBV7-9 | CASSPTGAKVYYEQYF | TGTGCCAGCAGCCCAACAGGGGCCAAAGTCTACTACGAGCAGTACTTC
TRBJ1-5 | NA | NA | TRBV7-8 | CASSLVVGANQPQHF | TGTGCCAGCAGCTTAGTCGTGGGGGCAAATCAGCCCCAGCATTTT